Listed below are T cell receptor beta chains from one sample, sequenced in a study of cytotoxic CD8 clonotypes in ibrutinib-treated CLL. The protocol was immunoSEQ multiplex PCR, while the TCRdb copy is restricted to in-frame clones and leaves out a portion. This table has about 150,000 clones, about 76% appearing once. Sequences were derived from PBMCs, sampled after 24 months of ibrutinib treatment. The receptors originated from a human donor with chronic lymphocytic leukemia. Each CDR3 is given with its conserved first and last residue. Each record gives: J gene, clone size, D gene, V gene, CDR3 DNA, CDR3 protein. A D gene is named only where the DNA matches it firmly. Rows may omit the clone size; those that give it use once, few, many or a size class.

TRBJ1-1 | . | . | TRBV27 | TGTGCCAGCCAAGGGGCCCTGAACACTGAAGCTTTCTTT | CASQGALNTEAFF
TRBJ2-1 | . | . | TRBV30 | TGTGCCTGGACGAGCTACAATGAGCAGTTCTTC | CAWTSYNEQFF
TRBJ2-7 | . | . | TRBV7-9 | TGTGCCAGCAGCTTTGGGGGCGGAGGGTACGAGCAGTACTTC | CASSFGGGGYEQYF
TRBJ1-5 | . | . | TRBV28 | TGTGCCAGCAGCCCCCAGCCTCATAGCAATCAGCCCCAGCATTTT | CASSPQPHSNQPQHF
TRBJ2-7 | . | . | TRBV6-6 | TGTGCCAGCAGCCTCTCAGGCGAGCAGTACTTC | CASSLSGEQYF
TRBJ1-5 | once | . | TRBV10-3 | TGTGCCATCAGTGAGTCCCGGGGTGGAGGCAATCAGCCCCAGCATTTT | CAISESRGGGNQPQHF
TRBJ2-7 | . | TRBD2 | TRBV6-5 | TGTGCCAGCAGTCGGGGGGGCCTAGAGCAGTACTTC | CASSRGGLEQYF
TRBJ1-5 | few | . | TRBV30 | TGTGCCTGGAGTGTACAGGACGATCAGCCCCAGCATTTT | CAWSVQDDQPQHF
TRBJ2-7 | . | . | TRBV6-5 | TGTGCCAGCAGCCGCGACCGCTACGAGCAGTACTTC | CASSRDRYEQYF
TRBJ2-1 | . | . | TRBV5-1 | TGCGCCAGCAGCTTGGCCCTTAGCGGAGACTACAATGAGCAGTTCTTC | CASSLALSGDYNEQFF
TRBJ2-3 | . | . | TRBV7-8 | TGTGCCAGCAGCCCAGGGGAGGTCACAGATACGCAGTATTTT | CASSPGEVTDTQYF
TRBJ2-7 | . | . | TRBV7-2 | TGTGCCAGCAGCTCCCAGGGCGGAGGTTTTCTCGAGCAGTACTTC | CASSSQGGGFLEQYF
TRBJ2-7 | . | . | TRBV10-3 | TGTGCCATCAGTGAGCCGGGGTCAGGGAGGTACGAGCAGTACTTC | CAISEPGSGRYEQYF
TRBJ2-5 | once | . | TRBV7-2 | TGTGCCAGCAGCTTAGGGGGTCCGGCGGGGACCCAGTACTTC | CASSLGGPAGTQYF
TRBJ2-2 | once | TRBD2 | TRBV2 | TGTGCCAGCAGTGATGGACTAGGGAACACCGGGGAGCTGTTTTTT | CASSDGLGNTGELFF
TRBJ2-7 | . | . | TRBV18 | TGTGCCAGCTCACCCCCCTCGCAAGGGGACGAGCAGTACTTC | CASSPPSQGDEQYF
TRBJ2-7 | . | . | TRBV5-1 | TGCGCCAGCAGCTCCGGACCCTACGAGCAGTACTTC | CASSSGPYEQYF
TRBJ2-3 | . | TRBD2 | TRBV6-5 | TGTGCCAGCAGTTACCTAGCGGCACCAGATACGCAGTATTTT | CASSYLAAPDTQYF
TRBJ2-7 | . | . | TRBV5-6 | TGTGCCAGCAGCCCGACAGTCTACGAGCAGTACTTC | CASSPTVYEQYF
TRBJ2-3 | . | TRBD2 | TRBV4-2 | TGTGCCAGCAGCCAAACCTCGGGGGGAAGCGCAGATACGCAGTATTTT | CASSQTSGGSADTQYF
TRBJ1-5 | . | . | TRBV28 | TGTGCCAGCAGCCGGGGGCTCTCCCATCAGCCCCAGCATTTT | CASSRGLSHQPQHF
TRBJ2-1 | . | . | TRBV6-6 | TGTGCCAGCAGCCTCCCGGTAGGGCAAAATGAGCAGTTCTTC | CASSLPVGQNEQFF
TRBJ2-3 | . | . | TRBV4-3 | TGCGCCAGCACCACCGTGGGGACTAGCACAGATACGCAGTATTTT | CASTTVGTSTDTQYF
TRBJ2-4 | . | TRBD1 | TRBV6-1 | TGTGCCAGCATCCCGGGACAGGGGGCGCATCCCATTCAGTACTTC | CASIPGQGAHPIQYF
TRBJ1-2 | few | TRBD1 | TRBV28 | TGTGCCAGCGGAACAGGGGATCGTTCGGGCTACACCTTC | CASGTGDRSGYTF
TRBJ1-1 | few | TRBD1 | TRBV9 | TGTGCCAGCAGCCCATCGGGGACAGGGGGTGAAGCTTTCTTT | CASSPSGTGGEAFF
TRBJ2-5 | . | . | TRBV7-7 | TGTGCTAGCAGCTTAGGCCTGGTGAGAGGCCAACGGACCCAGTACTTC | CASSLGLVRGQRTQYF
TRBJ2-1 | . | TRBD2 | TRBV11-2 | TGTGCCAGCAGCTTAGGGATCCTAGCGGGGGGCAATGAGCAGTTCTTC | CASSLGILAGGNEQFF
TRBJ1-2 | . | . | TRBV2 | TGTGCCAGCGGGGGAGGGTTTGGCTACACCTTC | CASGGGFGYTF
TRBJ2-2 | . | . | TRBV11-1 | TGTGCCAGCAGCCCTAGCCCGGGGATGGGCACCGGGGAGCTGTTTTTT | CASSPSPGMGTGELFF